Shown below are 14 T cell receptor beta chains from a single sample sequenced in a study of OX40 agonist ivuxolimab in advanced cancers. Preparation of the library involved the immunoSEQ multiplex PCR assay. TCRdb re-hosts the immuneACCESS table, in-frame sequences only. Its copies lack some clones; in the studies checked, an unresolved V gene accounts for under half of them, and the cause for the rest is not known. Counted in this sample were over 70,000 clones; 88% of them appeared once. Together, the top ten hold about 0.3% of the sample. The source material was CD4+ or CD8+ T cells sorted from blood, sampled in a trial of the OX40 agonist ivuxolimab. All receptors derive from an adult with an advanced solid tumor such as melanoma, head and neck, liver or kidney cancer.

The genes are TRBV7-8 and TRBJ2-5; 13 nucleotides match TRBD2. This CDR3 spans 17 amino acids. Germline loops: CDR1 SGHVS, CDR2 FQNEAQ. The junction had 11 bases not matched to a gene; V was cut back by 5 bases and J by 5 bases. The CDR3 loop reads CASSPQRTSGGGETQYF. For the CDR3, the DNA is TGTGCCAGCAGCCCGCAGCGGACTAGCGGGGGCGGGGAGACCCAGTACTTC.

The genes are TRBV18 and TRBJ1-2; maybe TRBD1 (5 bases). This CDR3 region has 15 residues. From germline, CDR1 is KGHSH and CDR2 LQKENI. The ends were cut back, 1 base at V and 1 base at J, with 10 bases in the middle. The CDR3 sequence: CASSPLGTDNYGYTF. The DNA of the CDR3 is TGTGCCAGCTCACCACTCGGGACGGATAACTATGGCTACACCTTC.

DNA for the CDR3: TGTGCCAGTAGTATACCGACAGGGGGCTCTAACTATGGCTACACCTTC. This gives the protein CASSIPTGGSNYGYTF. The V gene is TRBV19, the J gene TRBJ1-2, with TRBD1 identical over 10 bases. The length of the CDR3 is 16 residues. Trimming at V came to 2 bases and at J to 0 bases, leaving 3 bases not matched to a gene. The germline V gene has CDR1 LNHDA and CDR2 SQIVND (reference sequence).

This chain joins TRBV6-4 and TRBJ2-3, with 7 positions matching TRBD2. The CDR3 runs 16 residues. With 2 bases clipped from V and 2 bases from J, the junction kept 7 bases outside the gene matches. Germline V lookup: CDR1 MRHNA, CDR2 SNTAGT. The CDR3 reads CASSDVYRGDTDTQYF. The CDR3 bases are TGTGCCAGCAGTGACGTGTACCGGGGGGACACAGATACGCAGTATTTT.

V usage is TRBV29-1 and J usage is TRBJ1-6; tentatively, D is TRBD1 (5 bases). Deletions cut 7 bases from V and 7 bases from J, with 14 bases between. The CDR3 totals 13 residues. CDR1 and CDR2 (germline): SQVTM, ANQGSEA. CDR3 in DNA: TGCAGCGCCTCAGTGGGGGACAATTCACCCCTCCACTTT. Translation gives CSASVGDNSPLHF.

DNA of the CDR3: TGTGCCAGCAGCTCCCCCGGGAGGAACGGCCAAGAGACCCAGTACTTC. It is translated as CASSSPGRNGQETQYF. The chain couples TRBV5-4 to TRBJ2-5; TRBD2 matches at 7 bases. CDR1 and CDR2 from the germline V gene are SGHNT and YYREEE (reference sequence). This CDR3 is 16 amino acids long. After removal of 3 bases from V and 1 base from J, the junction contained 9 bases not matched to a gene.

DNA for the CDR3: TGTGCCTGGAGGAGGGGTGGAATCGACGAGCAGTACTTC. Protein sequence: CAWRRGGIDEQYF. This chain joins TRBV30 and TRBJ2-7, with D perhaps assigned TRBD1 or TRBD2 (5 bases each). Looked up from germline, CDR1 is GTSNPN and CDR2 is SVGIG (reference sequence). V lost 3 bases to trimming and J lost 5 bases, with 14 bases between them. The CDR3 length is 13 residues. The variable domain in full, completed from reference TRBV30 and TRBJ2-7, reads SQTIHQWPATLVQPVGSPLSLECTVEGTSNPNLYWYRQAAGRGLQLLFYSVGIGQISSEVPQNLSASRPQDRQFILSSKKLLLSDSGFYLCAWRRGGIDEQYFGPGTRLTVT.

V is TRBV4-2 and J is TRBJ2-2, with 11 bases matching TRBD2. There are 16 residues in the CDR3. Germline V gene lookup returns CDR1 LGHNA and CDR2 YNFKEQ. After removal of 1 base from V and 3 bases from J, the junction contained 1 base not matched to a gene. CDR3 sequence: CASSQVAGGYTGELFF. In DNA, the CDR3 is TGTGCCAGCAGCCAAGTAGCGGGGGGGTACACCGGGGAGCTGTTTTTT.

The V and J genes are TRBV18 and TRBJ1-1; D call uncertain. Germline V gene sequence: CDR1 KGHSH, CDR2 LQKENI. The CDR3 spans 14 residues. V gave up 2 bases and J gave up 1 base, with 8 bases separating them. The CDR3 nucleotides read TGTGCCAGCTCACCAACGATGGGGAACACTGAAGCTTTCTTT. This codes for CASSPTMGNTEAFF. Drawing the rest from reference TRBV18 and TRBJ1-1, the complete variable domain is NAGVMQNPRHLVRRRGQEARLRCSPMKGHSHVYWYRQLPEEGLKFMVYLQKENIIDESGMPKERFSAEFPKEGPSILRIQQVVRGDSAAYFCASSPTMGNTEAFFGQGTRLTVV.

The rearrangement joins TRBV7-9 to TRBJ1-3; no firm D call. Germline-derived CDR1 and CDR2 are SEHNR and FQNEAQ (reference sequence). V was cut by 1 base and J by 4 bases, with 5 bases left in between. The CDR3 spans 13 residues. The DNA for the CDR3 is TGTGCCAGCAGCTTAGTGGTCGGAAACACCATATATTTT. Translating gives CASSLVVGNTIYF.

The rearrangement links TRBV14 to TRBJ1-4; 7 bases line up with TRBD1. Germline loops: CDR1 SGHDN, CDR2 FVKESK. CDR3 length: 14 residues. After removal of 4 bases from V and 8 bases from J, the junction contained 7 bases not matched to a gene. The CDR3 loop reads CASSPTGPIEKLFF. In nucleotides, the CDR3 is TGTGCCAGCAGCCCGACAGGGCCTATCGAAAAACTGTTTTTT.

The rearrangement links TRBV5-1 to TRBJ1-2; 9 nucleotides agree with TRBD1. This CDR3 is 18 amino acids long. Germline V gives CDR1 SGHRS, CDR2 YFSETQ. After removal of 7 bases from V and 4 bases from J, the junction contained 20 bases not matched to a gene. The chain's CDR3 is CASGQNPMGTGPSYGYTF. The CDR3 DNA is TGCGCCAGCGGCCAAAACCCCATGGGGACAGGGCCAAGCTATGGCTACACCTTC.

This clone is categorized as medium-sized. The chain has TRBV12-5 and TRBJ1-2, with D possibly TRBD1 on 5 matching bases. Germline values: CDR1 LGHNT, CDR2 FRNRAP. V lost 7 bases to trimming and J lost 4 bases, with 16 bases between them. CDR3 length: 14 amino acids. CDR3 loop: CASAPSGGLYGYTF. CDR3 in DNA: TGTGCTAGTGCTCCGTCTGGGGGACTCTATGGCTACACCTTC.

The rearrangement uses TRBV29-1 and TRBJ1-2, with a possible D match to TRBD1 (5 bases). From germline, CDR1 is SQVTM and CDR2 ANQGSEA. The CDR3 is 11 residues long. The CDR3 protein is CSGWGNYGYTF. For the CDR3, the DNA is TGCAGTGGCTGGGGGAACTATGGCTACACCTTC.